Listed below are T cell receptor beta chains from one sample, sequenced in a study of human T cells and chemical hapten exposure. TCRdb used MiXCR to reprocess the RACE reads, holding one entry per CDR3 protein. The sample has around 300,000 distinct CDR3 sequences, 5.5% to 8% seen once. Sequenced here: whole blood, sampled in connection with sensitization to the hapten diphenylcyclopropenone (DPC). Every receptor here comes from a young woman with alopecia areata. Some clones in this sample may be carry-over from other donors' samples. CDR3s include the opening cysteine and the closing phenylalanine or tryptophan. Rows may omit the clone size; those that give it use once, few, many or a size class.

j_call: TRBJ1-6; v_call: TRBV12-3/TRBV12-4; clone_size: many; cdr3_aa: CASSFGGGYNSPLHF
j_call: TRBJ2-3; v_call: TRBV7-2; clone_size: many; cdr3_aa: CASSLRGQGATDTQYF
j_call: TRBJ1-3; v_call: TRBV7-9; clone_size: many; cdr3_aa: CASSKAGSGNTIYF
j_call: TRBJ2-1; v_call: TRBV4-3; clone_size: .; cdr3_aa: CASSPGTSMGNEQFF
j_call: TRBJ2-5; v_call: TRBV2; clone_size: few; cdr3_aa: CASSELAGGSQETQYF
j_call: TRBJ2-3; v_call: TRBV14; clone_size: .; cdr3_aa: CASSQDPTGAAPDTQYF
j_call: TRBJ2-2; v_call: TRBV7-7; clone_size: many; cdr3_aa: CASSLGPALGELFF
j_call: TRBJ1-2; v_call: TRBV6-5; clone_size: .; cdr3_aa: CASSRGQGNYGYTF
j_call: TRBJ2-2; v_call: TRBV20-1; clone_size: few; cdr3_aa: CSARDPSGGANTGELFF
j_call: TRBJ2-5; v_call: TRBV12-3/TRBV12-4; clone_size: many; cdr3_aa: CASSFQKGQETQYF
j_call: TRBJ2-2; v_call: TRBV6-2/TRBV6-3; clone_size: many; cdr3_aa: CASNEDRYTGELFF
j_call: TRBJ2-7; v_call: TRBV20-1; clone_size: .; cdr3_aa: CSARDLGQGVYEQYF
j_call: TRBJ2-3; v_call: TRBV7-9; clone_size: many; cdr3_aa: CASSLLRAVGTHQNTDTQYF
j_call: TRBJ2-7; v_call: TRBV20-1; clone_size: .; cdr3_aa: CSVSPGREHEQYF
j_call: TRBJ2-3; v_call: TRBV7-6; clone_size: few; cdr3_aa: CASSLGTAGGAPLTQYF
j_call: TRBJ2-3; v_call: TRBV6-5; clone_size: many; cdr3_aa: CASSYGGGIGTDTQYF
j_call: TRBJ2-7; v_call: TRBV6-5; clone_size: many; cdr3_aa: CASSPRLDYYEQYF
j_call: TRBJ2-3; v_call: TRBV27; clone_size: many; cdr3_aa: CASKEMGDRAFSTQYF
j_call: TRBJ1-5; v_call: TRBV7-8; clone_size: .; cdr3_aa: CASSQGTYSNQPQHF
j_call: TRBJ2-2; v_call: TRBV10-3; clone_size: many; cdr3_aa: CAISVPDVNTGELFF
j_call: TRBJ1-5; v_call: TRBV9; clone_size: many; cdr3_aa: CASSAEGQPQHF
j_call: TRBJ2-3; v_call: TRBV11-2; clone_size: few; cdr3_aa: CASSFRGGLADTQYF
j_call: TRBJ1-5; v_call: TRBV5-1; clone_size: few; cdr3_aa: CASSLLQGDQPQHF
j_call: TRBJ1-6; v_call: TRBV18; clone_size: .; cdr3_aa: CASSPGAVPNSPLHF
j_call: TRBJ2-1; v_call: TRBV2; clone_size: few; cdr3_aa: CASSDGTGAYNEQFF
j_call: TRBJ1-1; v_call: TRBV5-6; clone_size: .; cdr3_aa: CASSFQGTRRTFF
j_call: TRBJ2-1; v_call: TRBV12-3/TRBV12-4; clone_size: .; cdr3_aa: CASLPAGGNRGYNEQFF
j_call: TRBJ1-2; v_call: TRBV29-1; clone_size: many; cdr3_aa: CSVDIDNANYGYTF
j_call: TRBJ1-1; v_call: TRBV20-1; clone_size: few; cdr3_aa: CSAPEEVNTEAFF
j_call: TRBJ2-1; v_call: TRBV5-1; clone_size: .; cdr3_aa: CASSPLPIGQGGRDEQFF
j_call: TRBJ2-7; v_call: TRBV6-1; clone_size: .; cdr3_aa: CASSEIDGQGEQYF
j_call: TRBJ2-4; v_call: TRBV7-6; clone_size: many; cdr3_aa: CASSPSRGILAKNIQYF
j_call: TRBJ1-6; v_call: TRBV20-1; clone_size: .; cdr3_aa: CSARVPSNSPLHF
j_call: TRBJ1-3; v_call: TRBV28; clone_size: .; cdr3_aa: CASLGSSGNTIYF
j_call: TRBJ2-1; v_call: TRBV9; clone_size: many; cdr3_aa: CASSVAGGATGNEQFF
j_call: TRBJ1-1; v_call: TRBV2; clone_size: many; cdr3_aa: CASSGDLAQGYTEAFF
j_call: TRBJ2-4; v_call: TRBV7-6; clone_size: .; cdr3_aa: CASSLSSDRNDKVAKNIQYF
j_call: TRBJ2-3; v_call: TRBV6-2/TRBV6-3; clone_size: few; cdr3_aa: CASTLFREQITDTQYF
j_call: TRBJ1-4; v_call: TRBV9; clone_size: few; cdr3_aa: CASSVAGINEKLFF